Following are 11 T cell receptor beta chains from one sample sequenced in a study of blood T cell repertoires in COVID-19. Clones were sequenced by immunoSEQ multiplex PCR, and TCRdb holds only the in-frame ones, with some missing. In the table there are fewer than 350,000 clones, 86% of which are singletons. Sequenced sample: PBMCs or T cells enriched from blood (not recorded which). Receptors were obtained from a woman in her 40s with acute COVID-19.

The gene calls are TRBV11-1 and TRBJ1-1; tentatively, D is TRBD1 (6 bases). Trimming removed 1 base from V and 2 bases from J, with 14 bases in between. The CDR3 is 16 residues long. The germline V gene has CDR1 SGHAT and CDR2 FQDESV (reference sequence). This chain's CDR3 is CASSLGSGGLNTEAFF. The CDR3 DNA follows: TGTGCCAGCAGCTTAGGGTCTGGGGGCTTAAACACTGAAGCTTTCTTT.

This sequence joins TRBV7-2 and TRBJ2-2; D remains ambiguous. V was trimmed by 2 bases and J by 0 bases, leaving 7 bases between them. The CDR3 totals 15 residues. Germline lookup yields CDR1 SGHTA and CDR2 FQGNSA. The CDR3 DNA is TGTGCCAGCAGCTTATCTACAGCGAACACCGGGGAGCTGTTTTTT. Protein sequence: CASSLSTANTGELFF.

There are a few counts of this clone. The J gene is TRBJ1-1, the V gene TRBV10-3, with a tentative D call TRBD1 (5 bases). Germline V gene data show CDR1 as ENHRY and CDR2 as SYGVKD. V was pared by 2 bases and J by 7 bases, with 14 bases between. This CDR3 has 14 residues. The CDR3 coding sequence is TGTGCCATCAGTGAGGGGGTGACAGCGTATGAAGCTTTCTTT. This gives the protein CAISEGVTAYEAFF.

The chain combines TRBV9 with TRBJ2-7; 10 nucleotides match TRBD1. Germline V gives CDR1 SGDLS, CDR2 YYNGEE. Trimming took 2 bases from V and 2 from J; bases not matched to a gene: 7. The CDR3 loop spans 16 amino acids. CDR3 residues: CASSVQPGTGAYEQYF. The CDR3 DNA sequence: TGTGCCAGCAGCGTCCAGCCCGGGACAGGGGCCTACGAGCAGTACTTC.

This chain uses TRBV10-1 with TRBJ1-1; 9 bases fit TRBD1. CDR1 is WNHNN, CDR2 SYGVQD, per germline (reference sequence). This CDR3 contains 15 residues. Losses at the gene ends were 5 bases for V and 10 bases for J; bases not matched to a gene: 14. CDR3 protein: CASSYPPGQGPGAFF. The CDR3 DNA reads TGCGCCAGCAGTTATCCCCCGGGACAGGGTCCCGGAGCTTTCTTT.

The chain recombines TRBV5-1 with TRBJ1-1; the D gene is possibly TRBD1 (6 bases). Looked up from germline, CDR1 is SGHRS and CDR2 is YFSETQ. With 2 bases removed from V and 4 bases from J, the gap between germline ends came to 9 bases. CDR3 size: 13 residues. CDR3 bases: TGCGCCAGCAGCTTCCAGGGGAGCACTGAAGCTTTCTTT. This gives the protein CASSFQGSTEAFF.

The rearrangement links TRBV4-2 to TRBJ2-1; TRBD2 aligns across 8 bases. The CDR3 has 17 residues. The V and J ends lost 0 bases and 4 bases, in that order; junction bases with no gene match: 8. CDR1 is LGHNA and CDR2 is YNFKEQ in the germline V gene. CDR3 in DNA: TGTGCCAGCAGCCAAGAGATAGCGGGGAACCTATACAATGAGCAGTTCTTC. This encodes CASSQEIAGNLYNEQFF.

The chain employs TRBV9 and TRBJ2-1; 11 nucleotides line up with TRBD2. J gave up 8 bases and V 2 bases, and 6 bases lay outside the gene matches. The CDR3 runs to 15 residues. Germline V gene sequence: CDR1 SGDLS, CDR2 YYNGEE. The CDR3 is CASSVSGRAEDEQFF. The DNA of the CDR3 is TGTGCCAGCAGCGTTAGCGGGAGGGCCGAGGATGAGCAGTTCTTC.

This clone was seen a single time. The rearrangement links TRBV28 to TRBJ1-4; D not certain. Trimming pared 4 bases from V and 10 bases from J, leaving 10 bases between. In germline, CDR1 is MDHEN, CDR2 SYDVKM. This CDR3 has 12 residues. CDR3 in amino acids: CASSWREGKLFF. In DNA, the CDR3 is TGTGCCAGCAGTTGGCGTGAGGGAAAACTGTTTTTT.

The chain couples TRBV19 to TRBJ2-3; D is ambiguous. The CDR3 covers 15 residues. CDR1 is LNHDA and CDR2 is SQIVND in the germline V gene (reference sequence). Trimming removed 1 base at V and 0 bases at J, with 8 bases between. The CDR3 DNA sequence: TGTGCCAGTAGTATAGTGCCTACCAGCACAGATACGCAGTATTTT. This translates into CASSIVPTSTDTQYF.

The chain employs TRBV15 and TRBJ2-7; 8 bases map to TRBD1. This CDR3 region has 16 residues. With V trimmed by 0 bases and J by 0 bases, 4 bases remained unmatched. CDR1 is LNHNV and CDR2 is YYDKDF in the germline V gene (reference sequence). CDR3 loop: CATSRDKTGASYEQYF. Here the CDR3 DNA reads TGTGCCACCAGCAGAGATAAGACAGGGGCCTCCTACGAGCAGTACTTC.